Below are 3 T cell receptor beta chains sequenced from a single sample in a study of cytomegalovirus exposure and HLA in healthy donors. With 60 Vbeta and 13 Jbeta primers, the PCR was carried out. The assay was immunoSEQ multiplex PCR, and TCRdb's table has in-frame clones only and misses some. The repertoire holds 110,000 to 150,000 clones, with approximately 70% as singletons. The sequenced sample was PBMCs. The receptors derive from a woman aged 25 to 39 in good health and CMV-seronegative.

This clone has only one observation. The chain employs TRBV5-1 and TRBJ1-6; perhaps TRBD1 as D (5 bases). The V gene's germline CDR1 is SGHRS and CDR2 YFSETQ. Trimming removed 0 bases from V and 10 bases from J, with 17 bases in between. The CDR3 runs to 16 residues. The CDR3 sequence is CASSLEVSRAGSPLHF. In nucleotides, the CDR3 is TGCGCCAGCAGCTTGGAGGTGAGCAGGGCCGGCTCACCCCTCCACTTT.

This chain connects TRBV5-1 to TRBJ2-7; possible D gene TRBD1, 5 bases. Germline V gives CDR1 SGHRS, CDR2 YFSETQ. The CDR3 has 13 amino acids. V gave up 4 bases and J gave up 3 bases, with 11 bases separating them. CDR3 sequence: CASSATDSYEQYF. CDR3 nucleotides: TGCGCCAGCAGCGCAACCGACAGCTACGAGCAGTACTTC.

This clone was observed a handful of times. The rearrangement joins TRBV7-2 to TRBJ2-5, with TRBD2 as a possible D gene (6 bases). Between the trimmed V and J ends, which lost 7 bases and 3 bases, there was a span of 18 bases. The CDR3 contains 15 residues. Germline assignment: CDR1 SGHTA and CDR2 FQGNSA. CDR3 coding DNA: TGTGCCAGCATCCCTAGGGCTAGCGCTGAAGAGACCCAGTACTTC. This sequence encodes CASIPRASAEETQYF. Supplemented by reference TRBV7-2 and TRBJ2-5, the full variable domain reads GAGVSQSPSNKVTEKGKDVELRCDPISGHTALYWYRQSLGQGLEFLIYFQGNSAPDKSGLPSDRFSAERTGGSVSTLTIQRTQQEDSAVYLCASIPRASAEETQYFGPGTRLLVL.